This TCR beta chain was recorded in a study of T-cell memory formation after mild COVID-19. This clonotype has only a few counts. TCRdb reprocessed the 5' RACE reads via MiXCR and lists one record per CDR3 protein. The sample has hundreds of thousands of distinct CDR3 sequences; under 8.5% are singletons. This CDR3 is 14 amino acids long. Germline V gene data show CDR1 as DFQATT and CDR2 as SNEGSKA (reference sequence). Trimming removed 6 bases from V and 4 bases from J, with 18 bases in between. The clonotype comes from a man aged 18 to 30 who had mild COVID-19 (a few samples of this study predate the infection). Cell type and time point are not known. The chain carries TRBV20-1 and TRBJ1-1; D possibly corresponds to TRBD1 (6 bases). Material for sequencing was PBMCs or a T cell subset sorted from them (not recorded which). The DNA of the CDR3 is TGCAGTGCCCTAGGAGGGGGAGGAGGCACTGAAGCTTTCTTT. This gives the protein CSALGGGGGTEAFF.